This TCR beta chain was captured in a study of shared clonotypes between healthy human individuals. The overall study: Donor ages ranged 18 to 49 years: two women, a few men. Study conclusions and caveats: Roughly 4.7% was the fraction of naive CD4 clonotypes found shared across several donors.

Comments on this clone: The antigen is undetermined.

Germline V gene lookup returns CDR1 SGHRS and CDR2 YFSETQ. The CDR3 loop spans 15 amino acids. Losses at the gene ends were 0 bases for V and 5 bases for J; bases not matched to a gene: 4. Original handling: As immunoSEQ supplied junction-only sequences (without quality scores), filtering differed. Produced via immunoSEQ multiplex PCR; TCRdb's table is partial and in-frame only. V and J calls and clone size are copied from that table; D and trimming were computed from the DNA. Of under 1,100,000 clones detected, around three quarters appear once; the ten largest clones hold roughly 0.65%. The rearrangement uses TRBV5-1 and TRBJ2-3; TRBD1 matches 9 bases. The sample consisted of memory CD4+ T cells from PBMCs. This sample's subset: CD45RA-negative fraction. The origin of this receptor is a man in his late teens or twenties in good health. Some clones in this sample may be carry-over from other donors' samples. The CDR3: CASSLGDRVIDTQYF. CDR3 DNA: TGCGCCAGCAGCTTGGGGGACAGGGTGATAGATACGCAGTATTTT.